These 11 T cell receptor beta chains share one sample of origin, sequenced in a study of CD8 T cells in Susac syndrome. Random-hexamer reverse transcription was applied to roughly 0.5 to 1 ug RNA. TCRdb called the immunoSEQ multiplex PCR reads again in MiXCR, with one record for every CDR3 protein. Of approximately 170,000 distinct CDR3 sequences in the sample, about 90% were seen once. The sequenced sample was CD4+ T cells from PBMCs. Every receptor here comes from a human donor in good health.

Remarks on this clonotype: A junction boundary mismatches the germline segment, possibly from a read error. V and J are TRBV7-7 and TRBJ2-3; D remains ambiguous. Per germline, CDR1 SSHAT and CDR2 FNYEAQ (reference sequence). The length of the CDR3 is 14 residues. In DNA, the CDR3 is TGTGCTAGCAGCTCTCGGGTCCCACCAGATACGCAGTATTTT. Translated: CASSSRVPPDTQYF.

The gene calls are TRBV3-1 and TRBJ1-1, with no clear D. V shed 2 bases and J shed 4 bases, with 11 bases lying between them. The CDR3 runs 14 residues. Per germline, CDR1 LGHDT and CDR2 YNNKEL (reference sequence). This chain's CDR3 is CASSQWERGTEAFF. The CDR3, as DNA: TGTGCCAGCAGCCAATGGGAACGGGGCACTGAAGCTTTCTTT.

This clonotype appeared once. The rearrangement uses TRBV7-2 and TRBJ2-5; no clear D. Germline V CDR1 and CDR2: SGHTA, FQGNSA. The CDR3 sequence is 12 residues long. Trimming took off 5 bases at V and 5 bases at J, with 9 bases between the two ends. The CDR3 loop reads CASSPRFETQYF. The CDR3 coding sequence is TGTGCCAGCAGCCCCCGCTTCGAGACCCAGTACTTC. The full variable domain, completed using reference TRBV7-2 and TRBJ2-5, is GAGVSQSPSNKVTEKGKDVELRCDPISGHTALYWYRQSLGQGLEFLIYFQGNSAPDKSGLPSDRFSAERTGGSVSTLTIQRTQQEDSAVYLCASSPRFETQYFGPGTRLLVL.

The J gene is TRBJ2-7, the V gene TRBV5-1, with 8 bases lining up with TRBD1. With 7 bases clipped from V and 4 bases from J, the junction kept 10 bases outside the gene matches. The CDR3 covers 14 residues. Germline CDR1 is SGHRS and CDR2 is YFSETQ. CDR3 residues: CASRGQGSRYEQYF. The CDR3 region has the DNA TGCGCCAGCCGTGGACAGGGCAGTAGGTACGAGCAGTACTTC.

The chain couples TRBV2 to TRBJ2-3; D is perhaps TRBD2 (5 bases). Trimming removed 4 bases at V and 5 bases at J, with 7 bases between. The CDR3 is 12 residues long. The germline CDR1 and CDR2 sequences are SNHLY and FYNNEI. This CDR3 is CASSARGDTQYF. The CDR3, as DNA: TGTGCCAGCAGTGCACGGGGAGATACGCAGTATTTT.

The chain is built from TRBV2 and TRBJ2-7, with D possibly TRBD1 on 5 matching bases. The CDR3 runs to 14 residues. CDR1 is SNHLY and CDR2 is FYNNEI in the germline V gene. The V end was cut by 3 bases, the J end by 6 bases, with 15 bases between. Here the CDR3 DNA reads TGTGCCAGCAGTGAGGACATACGAGCTAGCGAGCAGTACTTC. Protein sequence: CASSEDIRASEQYF.

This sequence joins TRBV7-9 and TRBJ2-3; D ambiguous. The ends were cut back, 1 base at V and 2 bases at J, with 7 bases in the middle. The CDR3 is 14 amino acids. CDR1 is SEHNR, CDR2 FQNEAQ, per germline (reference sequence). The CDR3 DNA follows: TGTGCCAGCAGCTTAGTCCTCTACACAGATACGCAGTATTTT. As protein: CASSLVLYTDTQYF.

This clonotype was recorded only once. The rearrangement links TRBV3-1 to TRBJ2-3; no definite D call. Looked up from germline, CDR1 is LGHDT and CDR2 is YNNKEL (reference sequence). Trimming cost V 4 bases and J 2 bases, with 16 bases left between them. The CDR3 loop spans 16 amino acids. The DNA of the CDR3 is TGTGCCAGCAGCCCGGTCAAAGGGAAAGACACAGATACGCAGTATTTT. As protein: CASSPVKGKDTDTQYF.

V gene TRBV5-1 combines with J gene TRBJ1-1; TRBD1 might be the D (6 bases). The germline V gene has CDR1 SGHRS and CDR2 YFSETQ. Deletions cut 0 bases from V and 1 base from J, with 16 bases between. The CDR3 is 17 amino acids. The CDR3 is CASSLELLGRGNTEAFF. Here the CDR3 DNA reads TGCGCCAGCAGCTTGGAGTTATTGGGCAGGGGGAACACTGAAGCTTTCTTT.

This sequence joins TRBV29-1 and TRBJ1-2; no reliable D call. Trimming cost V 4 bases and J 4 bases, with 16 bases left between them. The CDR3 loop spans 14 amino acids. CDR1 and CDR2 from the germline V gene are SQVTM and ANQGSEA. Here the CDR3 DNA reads TGCAGCGTTGCCTCGAGAGGGTTAGGCTATGGCTACACCTTC. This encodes CSVASRGLGYGYTF.

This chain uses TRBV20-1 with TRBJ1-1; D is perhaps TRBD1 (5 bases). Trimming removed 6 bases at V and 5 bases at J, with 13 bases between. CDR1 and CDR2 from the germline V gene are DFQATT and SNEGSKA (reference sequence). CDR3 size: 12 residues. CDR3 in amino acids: CSASLQDTEAFF. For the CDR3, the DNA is TGCAGTGCCAGCTTACAGGATACTGAAGCTTTCTTT.